This T cell receptor (beta chain) was recovered during a study of T cells in Graves' hyperthyroidism and ophthalmopathy. Overall study findings and caveats: Before onset, by a median of around six months, the model predicted ophthalmopathy.

In this sample, this clonotype turned up many times. Its antigen is not identified. Germline V gene data show CDR1 as MDHEN and CDR2 as SYDVKM. CDR3 length equals 15 residues. With 6 bases clipped from V and 0 bases from J, the junction kept 8 bases outside the gene matches. Amplified regions were TCR beta CDR3 sequences from RNA transcripts. The primer set for the first-round RT-PCR of the TCR CDR3 was HTBI. MiXCR was run by TCRdb on the multiplex PCR reads, yielding one entry per CDR3 protein. The sample has about 700,000 distinct CDR3 sequences; 12% to 15% are singletons. Patients were excluded for uncontrolled infection, other autoimmune disease, pregnancy or lactation.

Sequencing was carried out using blood. This receptor was taken from a woman aged 18-29 years with Graves' hyperthyroidism. This sequence joins TRBV28 and TRBJ2-7; 7 bases fit TRBD2. CDR3 in amino acids: CASSPVGGTSYEQYF. CDR3 sequence (DNA): TGTGCCAGCAGCCCGGTGGGGGGGACCTCCTACGAGCAGTACTTC.